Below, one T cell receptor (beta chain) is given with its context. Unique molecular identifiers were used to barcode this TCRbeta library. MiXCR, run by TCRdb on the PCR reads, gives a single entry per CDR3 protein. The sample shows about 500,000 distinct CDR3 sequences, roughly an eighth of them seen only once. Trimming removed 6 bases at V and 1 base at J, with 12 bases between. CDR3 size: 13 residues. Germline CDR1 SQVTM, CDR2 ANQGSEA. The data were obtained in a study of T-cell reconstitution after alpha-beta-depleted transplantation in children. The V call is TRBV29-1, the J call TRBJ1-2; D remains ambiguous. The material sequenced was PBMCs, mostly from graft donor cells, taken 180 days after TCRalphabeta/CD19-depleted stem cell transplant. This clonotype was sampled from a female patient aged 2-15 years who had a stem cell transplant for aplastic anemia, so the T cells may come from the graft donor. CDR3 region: CSVADRINYGYTF. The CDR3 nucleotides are TGCAGCGTCGCCGACCGGATTAACTATGGCTACACCTTC.